The clone carrying this TCR beta chain occurred a few times. These data belong to a study of blood T cell repertoires in COVID-19. Per the authors' pipeline: Researchers report that nucleated cell counts were estimated from reference gene primer amplification. TCRdb keeps only in-frame clones here, not all; method: immunoSEQ multiplex PCR. That table furnishes V, J and clone size, whereas the DNA furnished D and trimming. The profile covers some 46,000 clones, with roughly 80% appearing a single time and nearly 7.5% taken by the ten largest. The CDR3 sequence is 19 residues long. The V and J ends lost 4 bases and 0 bases, in that order; junction bases with no gene match: 17. CDR1 and CDR2 (germline): ENHRY, SYGVKD.

The clonotype was recovered from a man in his sixties with active COVID-19. Sequencing input: peripheral blood. The chain combines TRBV10-3 with TRBJ2-5; 7 positions match TRBD2. The CDR3 here is CAISAGAGWGSGDQETQYF. The CDR3 DNA reads TGTGCCATCAGTGCGGGCGCGGGCTGGGGGAGCGGGGACCAAGAGACCCAGTACTTC.